What follows are 16 T cell receptor beta chains derived from one specimen sequenced in a study of blood T cell repertoires in COVID-19. Libraries were prepared by immunoSEQ multiplex PCR; TCRdb keeps only in-frame clonotypes and omits some of them. The sample lists 100,000 to 150,000 clones, about four fifths occurring once. Material: peripheral blood. The receptors were sampled from a woman aged 60-75 years with active or convalescent COVID-19.

The table lists this clone with a few counts. The chain joins TRBV9 to TRBJ2-7, with 8 positions matching TRBD2. The CDR3 totals 15 residues. Germline lookup yields CDR1 SGDLS and CDR2 YYNGEE. J was trimmed by 6 bases and V by 0 bases; bases with no gene match: 8. The CDR3 DNA sequence: TGTGCCAGCAGCGTAGATCCAGCGGGAGCACGCGAGCAGTACTTC. The encoded protein is CASSVDPAGAREQYF.

The CDR3 sequence: CASSLAGHRGNTGELFF. Written as DNA, the CDR3 is TGTGCCAGCAGCTTAGCGGGACATCGGGGGAACACCGGGGAGCTGTTTTTT. The V and J genes are TRBV7-9 and TRBJ2-2, with D possibly TRBD1 on 6 matching bases. V was pared by 0 bases and J by 1 base, with 12 bases between. The CDR3 is made up of 17 amino acids. Germline V gene lookup returns CDR1 SEHNR and CDR2 FQNEAQ (reference sequence).

The chain is built from TRBV7-2 and TRBJ1-2; the match to TRBD1 covers 8 bases. The CDR3 is made up of 15 amino acids. Germline trimming cut 5 bases from V and 0 bases from J; bases unmatched to any gene: 5. CDR1 is SGHTA and CDR2 is FQGNSA in the germline V gene. The CDR3 DNA is TGTGCCAGCAGCGCGACAGGGGCTTCTAACTATGGCTACACCTTC. As protein: CASSATGASNYGYTF.

The V gene is TRBV28, the J gene TRBJ1-6; no clear D. The germline V and J ends were trimmed by 5 bases and 10 bases, with 21 bases remaining between them. CDR3 size: 16 residues. Germline lookup yields CDR1 MDHEN and CDR2 SYDVKM. Written as DNA, the CDR3 is TGTGCCAGCAGTCATTACGGGCTGGAGGGTTGGTCACCCCTCCACTTT. This codes for CASSHYGLEGWSPLHF. The full variable domain, rest sourced from reference TRBV28 and TRBJ1-6, is DVKVTQSSRYLVKRTGEKVFLECVQDMDHENMFWYRQDPGLGLRLIYFSYDVKMKEKGDIPEGYSVSREKKERFSLILESASTNQTSMYLCASSHYGLEGWSPLHFGNGTRLTVT.

The chain links TRBV5-1 to TRBJ2-2, with 8 bases fitting TRBD2. There are 17 residues in the CDR3. After removal of 4 bases from V and 6 bases from J, the junction contained 14 bases not matched to a gene. Per the germline V gene, CDR1 is SGHRS and CDR2 is YFSETQ. The CDR3 spells CASSPGGGRPGAGELFF. The CDR3 nucleotides are TGCGCCAGCAGCCCCGGGGGCGGGAGGCCGGGGGCCGGGGAGCTGTTTTTT.

V and J are TRBV7-9 and TRBJ1-1, with a tentative D call TRBD1 (5 bases). The CDR3 covers 14 residues. Germline V gene data show CDR1 as SEHNR and CDR2 as FQNEAQ (reference sequence). V was trimmed by 5 bases and J by 1 base, leaving 11 bases between them. The CDR3 DNA sequence: TGTGCCAGCAGCCGTTTGCAGGGGAACACTGAAGCTTTCTTT. Protein sequence: CASSRLQGNTEAFF.

This clone was counted between two and nine times. This chain links TRBV27 with TRBJ2-1; 12 nucleotides match TRBD2. Germline-derived CDR1 and CDR2 are MNHEY and SMNVEV (reference sequence). Trimming took 3 bases from V and 9 from J; bases not matched to a gene: 3. The CDR3 consists of 14 residues. CDR3 region: CASSFLAGGPEQFF. CDR3 in DNA: TGTGCCAGCAGTTTCCTAGCGGGAGGGCCTGAGCAGTTCTTC.

This chain connects TRBV19 to TRBJ2-2; TRBD2 aligns across 14 bases. Per the germline V gene, CDR1 is LNHDA and CDR2 is SQIVND (reference sequence). Germline trimming cut 6 bases from V and 2 bases from J; bases unmatched to any gene: 5. This CDR3 is 17 amino acids long. Here the CDR3 DNA reads TGTGCCAGTAGGCGACTAGCGGGAGGGCCCAACACCGGGGAGCTGTTTTTT. Protein product: CASRRLAGGPNTGELFF. Filled out from reference TRBV19 and TRBJ2-2, the complete variable domain reads DGGITQSPKYLFRKEGQNVTLSCEQNLNHDAMYWYRQDPGQGLRLIYYSQIVNDFQKGDIAEGYSVSREKKESFPLTVTSAQKNPTAFYLCASRRLAGGPNTGELFFGEGSRLTVL.

V and J are TRBV28 and TRBJ1-2; D gene ambiguous. Germline V CDR1 and CDR2: MDHEN, SYDVKM. CDR3 length equals 12 residues. The V end lost 4 bases, the J end lost 8 bases, and 11 bases lay between the germline ends. CDR3 nucleotides: TGTGCCAGCAGTTCCGCGCTAGGAGGCTACACCTTC. Its translation: CASSSALGGYTF.

The chain links TRBV6-2 or TRBV6-3 to TRBJ1-2; D unresolved. The CDR3 loop spans 13 amino acids. Germline CDR1 is MNHEY and CDR2 is SVGEGT. Trimming stripped 2 bases from V and 10 bases from J, with 14 bases between. The CDR3 sequence: CASSYVPVQDYTF. The CDR3 DNA reads as TGTGCCAGCAGTTACGTCCCAGTCCAGGACTACACCTTC.

DNA for the CDR3: TGTGCCAGCAGCGTAGCTGGGGGGGACGGGTCACCCCTCCACTTT. Its protein product is CASSVAGGDGSPLHF. The chain recombines TRBV9 with TRBJ1-6; D might be TRBD1 (5 bases). Germline lookup yields CDR1 SGDLS and CDR2 YYNGEE. Between the trimmed V and J ends, which lost 0 bases and 10 bases, there was a span of 14 bases. The CDR3 sequence is 15 residues long.

This sequence joins TRBV28 and TRBJ1-5; D is uncertain. CDR1 is MDHEN and CDR2 is SYDVKM in the germline V gene. This CDR3 comprises 14 residues. V dropped 9 bases and J dropped 0 bases, with 12 bases sitting between them. The CDR3 protein is CARSTWYSNQPQHF. The CDR3 DNA is TGTGCCAGAAGTACTTGGTATAGCAATCAGCCCCAGCATTTT.

The chain links TRBV7-2 to TRBJ2-7; maybe TRBD2 (6 bases). CDR1 is SGHTA and CDR2 is FQGNSA in the germline V gene. The CDR3 runs to 15 residues. V lost 5 bases and J 2 bases, leaving 16 bases between the germline ends. The CDR3 spells CASSPRPGDTYEQYF. CDR3 in DNA: TGTGCCAGCAGCCCACGGCCGGGAGACACCTACGAGCAGTACTTC.

The rearrangement links TRBV24-1 to TRBJ2-1; TRBD2 matches at 10 bases. The CDR3 length is 16 residues. V lost 7 bases to trimming and J lost 7 bases; unmatched junction nucleotides: 12. Germline lookup yields CDR1 KGHDR and CDR2 SFDVKD. The CDR3 reads CATRDGSGRAGNEQFF. As DNA, the CDR3 is TGTGCCACCAGGGACGGAAGCGGGAGGGCTGGTAATGAGCAGTTCTTC.

V gene TRBV4-1 combines with J gene TRBJ1-1, with D possibly TRBD1 on 5 matching bases. Between the trimmed V and J ends, which lost 6 bases and 1 base, there was a span of 9 bases. The CDR3 has 13 amino acids. Germline-derived CDR1 and CDR2 are MGHRA and YSYEKL. The CDR3 protein is CASRLGGNTEAFF. The CDR3 DNA follows: TGCGCCAGCAGACTGGGGGGGAACACTGAAGCTTTCTTT.

The CDR3 sequence is CASSSQRSVSPSNEQFF. As DNA, the CDR3 is TGTGCCAGCAGCTCGCAAAGGAGTGTCTCCCCTTCTAATGAGCAGTTCTTC. V gene TRBV5-4 combines with J gene TRBJ2-1; the D is unclear. V shed 3 bases and J shed 7 bases, with 23 bases lying between them. The germline V gene has CDR1 SGHNT and CDR2 YYREEE (reference sequence). The CDR3 totals 17 residues.